This is a list of T cell receptor beta chains from one sample in a study of shared clonotypes between healthy human individuals. Here immunoSEQ multiplex PCR was the method, and the copy in TCRdb shows in-frame clones only, minus some. The data contain roughly 2.5 million clones, around 94% of them singletons. The sequencing sample was made of naive CD4+ T cells sorted from blood. The receptor set was obtained from a man younger than 35 in good health. CDR3s include the opening cysteine and the closing phenylalanine or tryptophan.

length,V,CDR3
13,TRBV18,CASSPRGESEAFF
13,TRBV5-1,CASSLASFSTLHF
11,TRBV6-1,CASTGAYEQYF
22,TRBV7-8,CASSLSLIGLAGVKSSYNEQFF
15,TRBV5-1,CASSPGDYSNQPQHF
15,TRBV6-5,CASSPTTGGRDTIYF
13,TRBV9,CASSTPNTGELFF
16,TRBV4-3,CASSQDYGSSTDTQYF
14,TRBV18,CASSPPSRTDTQYF
17,TRBV7-2,CASSFASGTSSTDTQYF
14,TRBV6-1,CAIQRDGGYNEQFF
11,TRBV21-1,CASSNFGEQFF
19,TRBV10-3,CAISESYGTGGSGANVLTF
11,TRBV20-1,CSARGTSEQYF
14,TRBV5-6,CASSFAGKGTEAFF
13,TRBV19,CASGDTENTEAFF